What follows is one T cell receptor beta chain and its context. Antigen specificity is unknown. The data derive from a study of cytomegalovirus exposure and HLA in healthy donors. Study-wide points: The study had only CMV serostatus as immune exposure information. Differences between HLA loci emerged in a later analysis of TCR association rates, with DRB1 most and HLA-C fewest. Reports state that TCR beta sequences accurately predicted most subjects' HLA-A and HLA-B alleles.

Use of 60 Vbeta and 13 Jbeta primers characterized the PCR. Libraries were prepared by immunoSEQ multiplex PCR; TCRdb keeps only in-frame clonotypes and omits some of them. The sample has approximately 100,000 clones. The CDR3 runs to 14 residues. The V gene's germline CDR1 is LGHNA and CDR2 YSLEER. Trimming cost V 1 base and J 0 bases, with 7 bases left between them. The rearrangement uses TRBV4-3 and TRBJ2-7; D is ambiguous. The receptor's source is a man over 45 in good health and CMV-seronegative. The sequenced material came from PBMCs. The CDR3: CASSQVRSSYEQYF. The CDR3 coding sequence is TGCGCCAGCAGCCAAGTTAGGAGCTCCTACGAGCAGTACTTC.